This is a list of T cell receptor beta chains from one sample in a study of spatial heterogeneity in lung cancer. MiXCR was run by TCRdb on the 5' RACE reads, yielding one entry per CDR3 protein. The data hold roughly 17,000 distinct CDR3 sequences, with approximately 6.2% observed a single time. The sample consisted of lung tumor tissue, taken at surgery. Source of these receptors: a male donor with early-stage non-small cell lung cancer. Each CDR3 is given with its conserved first and last residue. The D gene is left open where the match is weak. The listing skips clone size in some rows; elsewhere it reads once, few, many or a size class.

>TRBV2|many|-|TRBJ2-2
CASNEVGNTGELFF
TGTGCCAGCAATGAAGTCGGTAACACCGGGGAGCTGTTTTTT
>TRBV28|many|TRBD1|TRBJ1-1
CASSSDRGSEAFF
TGTGCCAGCAGTTCAGACAGGGGGTCTGAAGCTTTCTTT
>TRBV19|-|-|TRBJ1-4
CASSINEKLFF
TGTGCCAGTAGTATCAACGAAAAACTGTTTTTT
>TRBV6-6|many|-|TRBJ2-7
CASSLPGSFSYEQYF
TGTGCCAGCAGTCTTCCGGGTTCCTTCTCCTACGAGCAGTACTTC
>TRBV5-1|many|TRBD2|TRBJ2-1
CASSLNGGARYNEQFF
TGCGCCAGCAGCTTGAACGGGGGGGCGCGCTACAATGAGCAGTTCTTC
>TRBV29-1|many|TRBD2|TRBJ2-1
CSVEGGGLAGVNEQFF
TGCAGCGTTGAAGGGGGGGGACTAGCGGGAGTTAATGAGCAGTTCTTC
>TRBV6-2/TRBV6-3|once|TRBD2|TRBJ2-1
CASSYEAGVLYNEQFF
TGTGCCAGCAGTTATGAGGCGGGGGTCTTGTACAATGAGCAGTTCTTC
>TRBV7-6|many|TRBD2|TRBJ2-1
CASSTKMAGGAFDEQFF
TGTGCCAGCAGCACTAAAATGGCGGGGGGGGCGTTCGATGAGCAGTTCTTC
>TRBV28|few|TRBD1|TRBJ1-6
CASRGGQGEFSPLHF
TGTGCCAGCAGGGGGGGACAGGGAGAGTTTTCACCCCTCCACTTT
>TRBV2|medium-sized|TRBD1|TRBJ1-5
CASRGQGSGNQPQHF
TGTGCCAGCAGGGGACAGGGATCCGGCAATCAGCCCCAGCATTTT
>TRBV7-9|many|TRBD1|TRBJ2-7
CASSGDRAYEQYF
TGTGCCAGCAGCGGGGACAGGGCCTACGAGCAGTACTTC
>TRBV13|medium-sized|-|TRBJ2-1
CASGLAAGQFF
TGTGCCAGCGGTTTAGCGGCTGGGCAGTTCTTC
>TRBV20-1|-|TRBD1|TRBJ1-5
CSARAGQGVDRNQPQHF
TGCAGTGCTAGAGCGGGACAGGGGGTGGATCGCAATCAGCCCCAGCATTTT
>TRBV9|many|-|TRBJ1-6
CASSARAGNSPLHF
TGTGCCAGCAGTGCCAGGGCCGGTAATTCACCCCTCCACTTT
>TRBV2|-|-|TRBJ2-2
CASKTENTWELFF
TGTGCCAGCAAGACAGAGAACACCTGGGAGCTGTTTTTT
>TRBV10-3|many|-|TRBJ1-4
CAISELVGDEKLFF
TGTGCCATCAGTGAGTTAGTGGGGGATGAAAAACTGTTTTTT
>TRBV7-9|many|TRBD2|TRBJ2-1
CASSPRSSAGTTSYNEQFF
TGTGCCAGCAGCCCCCGGTCGTCAGCGGGAACAACTTCCTACAATGAGCAGTTCTTC
>TRBV20-1|medium-sized|-|TRBJ2-7
CSASAADYEQYF
TGCAGTGCTAGTGCGGCAGACTACGAGCAGTACTTC
>TRBV7-8|medium-sized|TRBD2|TRBJ2-3
CASSLPGLATDTQYF
TGTGCCAGCAGCTTGCCGGGACTAGCGACAGATACGCAGTATTTT
>TRBV5-1|many|TRBD2|TRBJ2-7
CASSLEPTSGSEQYF
TGCGCCAGCAGCTTGGAACCCACTAGCGGGAGCGAGCAGTACTTC
>TRBV7-6|many|TRBD2|TRBJ2-2
CASSLAGAGDAGELFF
TGTGCCAGCAGCTTAGCTGGCGCGGGAGACGCCGGGGAGCTGTTTTTT
>TRBV7-8|-|-|TRBJ2-1
CASSLGHFNEQFF
TGTGCCAGCAGCTTGGGACACTTCAATGAGCAGTTCTTC